Reported below is one TCR beta chain. Its matching antigen is unknown. Via MiXCR, TCRdb re-called the reads, giving one row per CDR3 protein. The table shows about 530,000 distinct CDR3 sequences, with approximately 25% occurring only once. This sample was taken from a study of T cell repertoires in cytomegalovirus infection. Study-level background: From public TCR beta signatures came an indication of both CMV infection and matching HLA type. Study-wide results and limits: The ex vivo response was dominated by HLA-C-restricted CMV-specific TCR beta clonotypes.

Trimming took 3 bases from V and 0 from J, leaving 7 bases between them. CDR3 length: 14 amino acids. Germline V gene lookup returns CDR1 SGHRS and CDR2 YFSETQ. The chain employs TRBV5-1 and TRBJ1-3; no definite D call. The sequence was collected from a human donor in good health (CMV status not recorded). Some clones in this sample may be carry-over from other donors' samples. Material for sequencing was PBMCs. CDR3 nucleotides: TGCGCCAGCAGCTATGCCAGCTCTGGAAACACCATATATTTT. Its protein product is CASSYASSGNTIYF.